A selection of T cell receptor beta chains follows, all from one sample in a study of identical twins. Each CDR3 protein gets one entry after TCRdb re-called the 5' RACE reads with MiXCR. This table has about 220,000 distinct CDR3 sequences, approximately 5.9% appearing once. Another study also made use of these data, one on T cells expressing NK-cell markers.

Source material: CD8+ T cells sorted from blood. The receptors were gathered from a woman aged 18-29 years in good health. CDR3s leave out the opening cysteine and the closing phenylalanine or tryptophan. The D gene is left open where the match is weak.

SALSGQSDEQF	TRBV20-1	TRBJ2-1	NA
ASSSPGMGTDTQY	TRBV12-3/TRBV12-4	TRBJ2-3	NA
ASTRTGSAQPQH	TRBV27	TRBJ1-5	TRBD1
ASSVAGEDEQY	TRBV9	TRBJ2-7	NA
ASSVGSGGGYGYT	TRBV9	TRBJ1-2	TRBD1
AAGTSGVLEQF	TRBV19	TRBJ2-1	TRBD2
SAQDSKDYNEQF	TRBV20-1	TRBJ2-1	NA
ASRTYGETSSYEQY	TRBV6-1	TRBJ2-7	NA
ASSPTGAAFREQY	TRBV7-6	TRBJ2-7	NA
ASSIPGPTTGSQPQH	TRBV12-3/TRBV12-4	TRBJ1-5	NA
ATSRGRGMDTDTQY	TRBV15	TRBJ2-3	TRBD2
ASSFDSSGANVLT	TRBV12-3/TRBV12-4	TRBJ2-6	NA
SVEAGAAYNEQF	TRBV29-1	TRBJ2-1	NA
ASSRTLMNEQF	TRBV12-3/TRBV12-4	TRBJ2-1	NA
ASSFVQGSYEQY	TRBV27	TRBJ2-7	NA
ASSLHDPGEQY	TRBV27	TRBJ2-7	NA
SALSIEGGPYGYT	TRBV20-1	TRBJ1-2	NA
ASSLVLAGDFTDTQY	TRBV11-2	TRBJ2-3	TRBD2
SASSHTEVDTQY	TRBV20-1	TRBJ2-3	NA
ASSYAGPGLLLGQY	TRBV6-5	TRBJ2-7	NA
ASSVSSEATDTQY	TRBV6-4	TRBJ2-3	NA
ASSWDESVRSMGPQH	TRBV11-2	TRBJ1-5	NA
ASSLRTGRITDTEAF	TRBV18	TRBJ1-1	TRBD1
SARRLAGIETQY	TRBV20-1	TRBJ2-5	TRBD2
ASSRPGGEAF	TRBV13	TRBJ1-1	TRBD1
ASSYNTIGRDTDTQY	TRBV14	TRBJ2-3	NA
ASSQYRGILDEQY	TRBV28	TRBJ2-7	TRBD1
ASSPRGLTTNEQF	TRBV9	TRBJ2-1	NA
ASSEGSGQLIYEQY	TRBV10-2	TRBJ2-7	TRBD1
ASSFRDSREPQH	TRBV13	TRBJ1-5	TRBD1
ASSLESGGAGEQF	TRBV5-6	TRBJ2-1	TRBD2
ASSYNGNRDYGYT	TRBV6-5	TRBJ1-2	NA
ASSEKFRKKEAF	TRBV2	TRBJ1-1	NA
ASSHGLDSYEQY	TRBV4-3	TRBJ2-7	TRBD2
ATTGRQGNTEAF	TRBV15	TRBJ1-1	TRBD1
ASSSRPSPSYEQY	TRBV27	TRBJ2-7	NA
SAPSGTASYEQY	TRBV20-1	TRBJ2-7	TRBD1
ASRTTVDGNTIY	TRBV7-9	TRBJ1-3	NA
ASSSPKGTNTEAF	TRBV7-9	TRBJ1-1	NA
ASSLLRDTEAF	TRBV5-6	TRBJ1-1	NA
ASSVGGGVAEAF	TRBV9	TRBJ1-1	NA